One sample yielded the 5 T cell receptor beta chains listed below, sequenced in a study of shared clonotypes between healthy human individuals. Sequenced by immunoSEQ multiplex PCR; TCRdb stores in-frame clones only, minus some. The sample includes 2,500,000 or so clones, around 93% of them seen just once. Sequenced input: naive CD4+ T cells from PBMCs. Stated subset: CD45RA+ positively selected. These receptors were obtained from a man between 18 and 35 years old in good health. Some clones in this sample may be carry-over from other donors' samples.

This clone showed up just once. The gene calls are TRBV29-1 and TRBJ1-2, with 8 bases matching TRBD1. This CDR3 has 13 amino acids. Germline V lookup: CDR1 SQVTM, CDR2 ANQGSEA. The trim removed 7 bases at V and 6 bases at J, leaving 10 bases unmatched. In DNA, the CDR3 is TGCAGCGGGATCAGACAGGGGTGGGATGGCTACACCTTC. Translating it yields CSGIRQGWDGYTF.

The V and J genes are TRBV7-9 and TRBJ2-7, with D possibly TRBD2 on 6 matching bases. CDR1 and CDR2 from the germline V gene are SEHNR and FQNEAQ (reference sequence). This CDR3 is 14 amino acids long. Trimming shortened V by 3 bases and J by 3 bases, and 12 bases separated the two germline ends. The CDR3 DNA is TGTGCCAGCAGCTTTCGGGGGTTAAGCTACGAGCAGTACTTC. Its protein is CASSFRGLSYEQYF.

This rearrangement joins TRBV5-1 to TRBJ2-1; 9 bases line up with TRBD2. Germline lookup yields CDR1 SGHRS and CDR2 YFSETQ. Germline trimming cut 7 bases from V and 4 bases from J; bases unmatched to any gene: 9. This CDR3 has 15 amino acids. CDR3 nucleotide sequence: TGCGCCAGCGAGGAAGGGACTAGCCGTTACAATGAGCAGTTCTTC. Translation gives CASEEGTSRYNEQFF.

The V gene is TRBV11-2, the J gene TRBJ2-3; 8 bases agree with TRBD1. This CDR3 comprises 15 residues. Germline CDR1 is SGHAT and CDR2 is FQNNGV. V lost 2 bases and J lost 6; bases outside the gene matches: 7. This CDR3 reads CASSLQGAVFDTQYF. CDR3 in DNA: TGTGCCAGCAGCTTACAGGGGGCTGTCTTCGATACGCAGTATTTT.

This clone was recorded only once. The chain uses TRBV19 and TRBJ1-2; the D gene is possibly TRBD1 (5 bases). The germline gives CDR1 LNHDA, CDR2 SQIVND (reference sequence). There are 12 residues in the CDR3. V shed 4 bases and J shed 8 bases, with 11 bases lying between them. This CDR3 is CASSTPGTGYTF. CDR3 coding DNA: TGTGCCAGTAGTACACCAGGGACGGGCTACACCTTC.